This T cell receptor beta chain was sequenced during a study of T cells in Graves' hyperthyroidism and ophthalmopathy. Calling Graves' hyperthyroidism stable meant ophthalmopathy did not progress within 18 months. V lost 5 bases and J lost 3, with 5 bases in between. This CDR3 contains 12 residues. Germline-derived CDR1 and CDR2 are SNHLY and FYNNEI. Amplification of TCR beta CDR3 regions used RNA as the template. Carried out on the TCR CDR3, a first-round RT-PCR used the HTBI primer set. Using its own MiXCR run on the multiplex PCR reads, TCRdb lists one record per CDR3 protein. The table has 350,000 to 400,000 distinct CDR3 sequences, about a fifth seen once; the top ten hold 3% to 4%. This clonotype was observed at least ten times. The conserved phenylalanine or tryptophan normally closing the CDR3 is absent here, so this likely arose from a read error.

This chain uses TRBV2 with TRBJ1-5; D is unclear. This TCR was sampled from a woman aged 18-29 years with Graves' hyperthyroidism. Material: blood. CDR3 nucleotide sequence: TGTGCCAGCAGTCCGACCAATCAGCCCCAGCATTCT. This encodes CASSPTNQPQHS.